This is a list of T cell receptor beta chains from one sample in a study of a mutant IDH1 vaccine in newly diagnosed glioma. Sequenced by immunoSEQ multiplex PCR; TCRdb stores in-frame clones only, minus some. This sample has 15,000 or so clones, with roughly nine tenths found just once. The sample was PBMCs, taken from a glioma patient treated with radiotherapy, temozolomide or both. The receptors come from a middle-aged woman with glioma. Some clones in this sample may be carry-over from other donors' samples. The CDR3 runs from the conserved cysteine through the conserved F or W. A D gene is named only where the DNA matches it firmly. The size entry is marked missing in some rows and otherwise reads once, few, many or a size class.

>TRBV5-5|TRBD1|15|TRBJ1-1|NA
CASGPLGDSNTEAFF
TGTGCCAGCGGCCCCCTGGGGGACAGCAACACTGAAGCTTTCTTT
>TRBV10-3|TRBD2|14|TRBJ2-1|once
CAISDGGGYNEQFF
TGTGCCATCAGTGACGGCGGGGGGTACAATGAGCAGTTCTTC
>TRBV10-3|TRBD2|14|TRBJ2-5|NA
CAISAGTSFETQYF
TGTGCCATCAGTGCCGGGACTAGTTTTGAGACCCAGTACTTC
>TRBV29-1|NA|14|TRBJ2-7|NA
CSVGAERFSYEQYF
TGCAGCGTTGGGGCCGAGCGCTTCTCCTACGAGCAGTACTTC
>TRBV5-4|NA|15|TRBJ2-7|NA
CASSPDRSNIYEQYF
TGTGCCAGCAGCCCCGACAGGTCCAACATCTACGAGCAGTACTTC
>TRBV5-4|NA|13|TRBJ1-5|once
CASSLGGGQPQHF
TGTGCCAGCAGCTTGGGAGGCGGTCAGCCCCAGCATTTT
>TRBV28|NA|11|TRBJ1-2|once
CATRHFPGYTF
TGTGCCACCCGACACTTCCCGGGCTACACCTTC
>TRBV5-1|TRBD1|13|TRBJ2-4|NA
CASSSTGQGIQYF
TGCGCCAGCAGCTCGACAGGGCAGGGCATTCAGTACTTC
>TRBV6-1|NA|14|TRBJ2-1|NA
CASSEGGRFDEQFF
TGTGCCAGCAGTGAAGGAGGTAGGTTCGATGAGCAGTTCTTC
>TRBV9|NA|15|TRBJ2-3|NA
CASSVSTLYTDTQYF
TGTGCCAGCAGCGTCTCCACCCTATACACAGATACGCAGTATTTT
>TRBV30|NA|12|TRBJ1-2|NA
CAWSVWTYGYTF
TGTGCCTGGAGTGTCTGGACCTATGGCTACACCTTC
>TRBV14|NA|14|TRBJ2-5|NA
CASSQWLGQETQYF
TGTGCCAGCAGCCAGTGGCTAGGTCAAGAGACCCAGTACTTC
>TRBV5-8|TRBD2|15|TRBJ2-7|NA
CASSFGLAGGEEQYF
TGTGCCAGCAGCTTTGGTCTAGCGGGAGGGGAAGAGCAGTACTTC
>TRBV28|NA|15|TRBJ2-2|NA
CASSLDQRITGELFF
TGTGCCAGCAGTTTAGATCAGCGTATCACCGGGGAGCTGTTTTTT
>TRBV7-9|NA|13|TRBJ2-5|NA
CASSDRAQETQYF
TGTGCCAGCAGCGACCGGGCCCAAGAGACCCAGTACTTC
>TRBV6-1|NA|15|TRBJ1-2|NA
CASSEALRAVYGYTF
TGTGCCAGCAGTGAAGCGCTTCGGGCAGTCTATGGCTACACCTTC
>TRBV5-1|TRBD1|15|TRBJ1-4|NA
CASSLEGGGGEKLFF
TGCGCCAGCAGCTTGGAAGGGGGCGGGGGTGAAAAACTGTTTTTT
>TRBV5-5|TRBD1|15|TRBJ1-2|NA
CASSLTGRGSYGYTF
TGTGCCAGCAGCCTGACGGGCAGGGGGAGCTATGGCTACACCTTC
>TRBV30|TRBD2|15|TRBJ2-2|NA
CAWSSLLAGRRELFF
TGTGCCTGGAGTTCCTTACTAGCGGGAAGGCGGGAGCTGTTTTTT
>TRBV18|NA|14|TRBJ1-1|NA
CASSPWPSATEAFF
TGTGCCAGCTCACCCTGGCCCTCCGCCACTGAAGCTTTCTTT
>TRBV27|NA|16|TRBJ2-3|NA
CASSLWIGTSTDTQYF
TGTGCCAGCAGTTTATGGATAGGAACTAGCACAGATACGCAGTATTTT
>TRBV7-2|TRBD2|16|TRBJ2-5|NA
CASSFDSGGAQETQYF
TGTGCCAGCAGCTTCGATAGCGGGGGGGCGCAGGAGACCCAGTACTTC